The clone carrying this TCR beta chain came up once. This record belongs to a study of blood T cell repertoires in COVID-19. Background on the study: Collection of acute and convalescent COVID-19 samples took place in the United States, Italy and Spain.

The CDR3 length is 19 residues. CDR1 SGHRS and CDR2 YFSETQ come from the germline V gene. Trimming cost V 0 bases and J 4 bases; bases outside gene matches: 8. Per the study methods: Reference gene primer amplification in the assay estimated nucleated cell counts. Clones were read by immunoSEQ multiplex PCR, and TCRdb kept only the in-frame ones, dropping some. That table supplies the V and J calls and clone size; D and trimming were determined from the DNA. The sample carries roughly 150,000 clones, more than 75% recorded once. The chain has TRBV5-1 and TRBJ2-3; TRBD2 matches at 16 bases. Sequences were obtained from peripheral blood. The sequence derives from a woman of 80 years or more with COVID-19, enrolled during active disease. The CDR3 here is CASSLGTGLAGGKPDTQYF. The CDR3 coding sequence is TGCGCCAGCAGCTTGGGTACGGGACTAGCGGGAGGGAAACCAGATACGCAGTATTTT. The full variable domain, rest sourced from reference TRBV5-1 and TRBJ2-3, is KAGVTQTPRYLIKTRGQQVTLSCSPISGHRSVSWYQQTPGQGLQFLFEYFSETQRNKGNFPGRFSGRQFSNSRSEMNVSTLELGDSALYLCASSLGTGLAGGKPDTQYFGPGTRLTVL.